This T cell receptor (beta chain) was identified during a study of shared clonotypes between healthy human individuals. Germline CDR1 SGHAT, CDR2 FQNNGV. The V gene lost 5 bases and the J gene lost 6 bases, with 20 bases spanning the gap. There are 15 residues in the CDR3. Naivety among CD8 cells was defined by CD45RO negativity and positive CCR7 selection, thereby excluding terminally differentiated effector memory CD45RA+ cells. Generated by immunoSEQ multiplex PCR, the TCRdb table keeps only in-frame clones and is missing some. Of more than 2 million clones listed, over 85% are singletons. V is TRBV11-2 and J is TRBJ2-7; D is possibly TRBD1 or TRBD2 (5 bases each). Source material: naive CD8+ T cells sorted from blood. This clonotype originated in a man between 18 and 35 years old in good health. CDR3 DNA sequence: TGTGCCAGCAGCGATCCCGGGACGGCCAACACCGAGCAGTACTTC. This codes for CASSDPGTANTEQYF.